The clone carrying this T cell receptor beta chain was seen a single time. Other nucleotide sequences in the sample specify the same CDR3. The sample belongs to a study of control samples from healthy donors and cancer patients. This CDR3 region has 17 residues. Trimming left V 1 base short and J 1 base short, with 11 bases between. Germline loops: CDR1 MNHNS, CDR2 SASEGT. The repertoire was sequenced with immunoSEQ multiplex PCR; TCRdb's copy has only in-frame clones and lacks some. The data contain about 130,000 clones, around 92% of them singletons. This clonotype was sampled from a woman between 50 and 59 years old in good health. Sequencing was carried out using blood. This chain uses TRBV6-1 with TRBJ1-6; no definite D call. CDR3 DNA: TGTGCCAGCAGTGAAGGACGCGGAAGATCCTATAATTCACCCCTCCACTTT. Its protein is CASSEGRGRSYNSPLHF.